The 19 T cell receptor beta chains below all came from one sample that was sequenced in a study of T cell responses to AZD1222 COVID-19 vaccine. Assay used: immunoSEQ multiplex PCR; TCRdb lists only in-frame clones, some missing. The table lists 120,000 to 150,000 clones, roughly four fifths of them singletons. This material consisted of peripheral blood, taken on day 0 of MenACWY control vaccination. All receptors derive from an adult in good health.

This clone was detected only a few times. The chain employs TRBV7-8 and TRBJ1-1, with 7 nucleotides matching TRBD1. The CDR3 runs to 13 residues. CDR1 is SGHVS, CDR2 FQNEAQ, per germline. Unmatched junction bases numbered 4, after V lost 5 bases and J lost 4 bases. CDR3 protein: CASSPRQGTEAFF. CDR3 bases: TGTGCCAGCAGCCCCCGACAGGGCACTGAAGCTTTCTTT.

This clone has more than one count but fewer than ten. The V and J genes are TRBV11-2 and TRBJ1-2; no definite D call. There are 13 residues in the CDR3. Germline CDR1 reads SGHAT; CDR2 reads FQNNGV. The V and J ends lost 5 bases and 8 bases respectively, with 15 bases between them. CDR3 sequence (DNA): TGTGCCAGCAGCCGGCTGGATACTCGGGGCTACACCTTC. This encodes CASSRLDTRGYTF.

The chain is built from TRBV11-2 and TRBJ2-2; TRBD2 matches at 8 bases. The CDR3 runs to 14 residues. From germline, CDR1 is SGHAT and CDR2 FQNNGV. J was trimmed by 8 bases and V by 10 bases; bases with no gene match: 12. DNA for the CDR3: TGTGCCACCACCCAAACACGGGAGGGGGGGGAGCTGTTTTTT. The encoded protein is CATTQTREGGELFF.

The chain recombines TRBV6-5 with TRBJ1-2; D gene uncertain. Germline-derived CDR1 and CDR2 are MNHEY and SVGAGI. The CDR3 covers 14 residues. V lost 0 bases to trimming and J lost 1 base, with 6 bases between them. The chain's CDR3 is CASSYSSGNYGYTF. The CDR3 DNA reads TGTGCCAGCAGTTACTCTTCGGGTAACTATGGCTACACCTTC.

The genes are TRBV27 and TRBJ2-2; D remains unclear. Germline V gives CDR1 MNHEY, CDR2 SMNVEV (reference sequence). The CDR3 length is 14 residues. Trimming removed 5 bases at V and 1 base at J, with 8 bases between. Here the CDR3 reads CASSAYKNTGELFF. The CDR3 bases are TGTGCCAGCAGTGCCTACAAGAACACCGGGGAGCTGTTTTTT.

The CDR3 bases are TGTGCCAGCAGTTTTTTTGGAAATCAGCCCCAGCATTTT. Translated, it gives CASSFFGNQPQHF. V gene TRBV28 combines with J gene TRBJ1-5; D unresolved. The CDR3 sequence is 13 residues long. Germline values: CDR1 MDHEN, CDR2 SYDVKM. V was clipped by 3 bases and J by 4 bases, with 7 bases between them.

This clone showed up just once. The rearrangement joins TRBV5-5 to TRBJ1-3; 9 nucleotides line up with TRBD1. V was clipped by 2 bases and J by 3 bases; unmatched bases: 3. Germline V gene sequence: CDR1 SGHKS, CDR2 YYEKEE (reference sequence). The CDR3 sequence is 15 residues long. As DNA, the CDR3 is TGTGCCAGCAGCTTCGGGACAGGGTTTGGAAACACCATATATTTT. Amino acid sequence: CASSFGTGFGNTIYF.

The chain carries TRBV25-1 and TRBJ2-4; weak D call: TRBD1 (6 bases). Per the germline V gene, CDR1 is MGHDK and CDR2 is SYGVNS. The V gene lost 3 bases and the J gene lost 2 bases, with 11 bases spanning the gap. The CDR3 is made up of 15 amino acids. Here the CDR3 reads CASSDYREPKNIQYF. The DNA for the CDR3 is TGTGCCAGCAGTGACTACAGGGAGCCCAAAAACATTCAGTACTTC.

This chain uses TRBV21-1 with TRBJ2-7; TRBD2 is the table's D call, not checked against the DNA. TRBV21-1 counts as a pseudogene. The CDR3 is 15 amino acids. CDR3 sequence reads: CASSKTRIISYEQYV. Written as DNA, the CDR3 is TGTGCCAGCAGCAAGACTAGAATAATCTCCTACGAGCAGTACGTC.

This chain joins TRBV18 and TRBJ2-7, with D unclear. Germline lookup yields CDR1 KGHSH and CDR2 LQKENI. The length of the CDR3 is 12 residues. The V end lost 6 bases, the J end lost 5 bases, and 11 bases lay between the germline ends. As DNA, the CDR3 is TGTGCCAGCTCTCTCAATGAGCACGAGCAGTACTTC. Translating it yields CASSLNEHEQYF.

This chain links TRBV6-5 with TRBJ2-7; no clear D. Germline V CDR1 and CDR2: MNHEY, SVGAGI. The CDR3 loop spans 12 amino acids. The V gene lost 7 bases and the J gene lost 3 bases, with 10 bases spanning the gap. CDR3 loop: CASTQLGYEQYF. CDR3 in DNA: TGTGCCAGCACCCAATTGGGCTACGAGCAGTACTTC.

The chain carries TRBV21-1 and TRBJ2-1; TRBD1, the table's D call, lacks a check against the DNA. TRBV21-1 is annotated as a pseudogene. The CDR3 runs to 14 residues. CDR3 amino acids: CASILKTGTNEQFF. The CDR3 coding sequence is TGTGCCAGCATCCTAAAAACAGGGACCAATGAGCAGTTCTTC.

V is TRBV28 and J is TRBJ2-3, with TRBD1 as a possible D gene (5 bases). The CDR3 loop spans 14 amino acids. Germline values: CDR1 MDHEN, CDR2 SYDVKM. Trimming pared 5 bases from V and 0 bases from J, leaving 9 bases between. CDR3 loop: CASSPRQSTDTQYF. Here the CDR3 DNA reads TGTGCCAGCAGTCCTCGACAGAGCACAGATACGCAGTATTTT. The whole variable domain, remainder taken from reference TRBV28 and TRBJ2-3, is DVKVTQSSRYLVKRTGEKVFLECVQDMDHENMFWYRQDPGLGLRLIYFSYDVKMKEKGDIPEGYSVSREKKERFSLILESASTNQTSMYLCASSPRQSTDTQYFGPGTRLTVL.

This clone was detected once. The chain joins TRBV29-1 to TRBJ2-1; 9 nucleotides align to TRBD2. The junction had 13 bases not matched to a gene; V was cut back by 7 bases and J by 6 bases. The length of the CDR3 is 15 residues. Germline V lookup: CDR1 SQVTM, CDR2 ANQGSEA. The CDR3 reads CSALPVRGGSNEQFF. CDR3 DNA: TGCAGCGCCCTCCCCGTGCGGGGGGGTTCCAATGAGCAGTTCTTC.

In DNA, the CDR3 is TGTGCCGGAGCTCGGGAGGGGGGATACGAGCAGTACTTC. This sequence encodes CAGAREGGYEQYF. The V call is TRBV2, the J call TRBJ2-7; 8 nucleotides align to TRBD2. Germline V gene sequence: CDR1 SNHLY, CDR2 FYNNEI. The CDR3 covers 13 residues. Trimming at V came to 11 bases and at J to 4 bases, leaving 10 bases not matched to a gene.

CDR3 DNA sequence: TGTGCCAGCAGCTTAGCACGGGGTTTAGGCTTCGGAAACACCATATATTTT. This sequence encodes CASSLARGLGFGNTIYF. This chain joins TRBV11-2 and TRBJ1-3; D ambiguous. The CDR3 length is 17 residues. Deletions cut 1 base from V and 4 bases from J, with 17 bases between. CDR1 and CDR2 from the germline V gene are SGHAT and FQNNGV. Full variable domain (rest looked up from reference TRBV11-2 and TRBJ1-3): EAGVAQSPRYKIIEKRQSVAFWCNPISGHATLYWYQQILGQGPKLLIQFQNNGVVDDSQLPKDRFSAERLKGVDSTLKIQPAKLEDSAVYLCASSLARGLGFGNTIYFGEGSWLTVV.

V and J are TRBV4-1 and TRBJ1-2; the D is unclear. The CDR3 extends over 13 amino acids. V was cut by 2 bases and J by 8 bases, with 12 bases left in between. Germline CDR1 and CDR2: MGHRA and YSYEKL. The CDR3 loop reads CASSQMDLGGYTF. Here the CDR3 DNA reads TGCGCCAGCAGCCAAATGGACCTCGGGGGCTACACCTTC.

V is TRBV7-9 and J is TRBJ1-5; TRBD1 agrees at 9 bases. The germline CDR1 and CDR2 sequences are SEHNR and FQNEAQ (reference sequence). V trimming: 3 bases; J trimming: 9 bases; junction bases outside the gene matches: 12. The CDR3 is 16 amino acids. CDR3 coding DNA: TGTGCCAGCAGCTTCTACCAGGGACAGGGCCTGGGGCCCCAGCATTTT. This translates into CASSFYQGQGLGPQHF.

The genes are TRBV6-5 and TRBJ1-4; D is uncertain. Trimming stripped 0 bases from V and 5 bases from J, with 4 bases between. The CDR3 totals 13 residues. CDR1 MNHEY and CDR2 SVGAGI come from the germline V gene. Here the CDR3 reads CASSYSGNEKLFF. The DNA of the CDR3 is TGTGCCAGCAGTTACTCCGGAAATGAAAAACTGTTTTTT.